This passage covers 27 T cell receptor beta chains from one sample sequenced in a study of chemoradiotherapy in HPV16-positive cancers (dated by TCRdb to between 2021 and 2023). The receptor library was made with the immunoSEQ multiplex PCR assay. The clones in this table, taken by TCRdb from immuneACCESS, are in-frame only. Not every clone is retained; where verified, under half of the shortfall comes from an unresolved V gene, and the cause of the rest is unknown. The sample records approximately 15,000 clones, 88% of which are singletons. The ten top clones hold roughly 3.6% of the sample. Source: blood, taken from a patient who underwent chemoradiotherapy. The receptors shown here come from a human donor with HPV-associated anogenital cancer.

J is TRBJ1-6 and V is TRBV15; 8 bases fit TRBD1. The ends lost 6 bases at V and 7 bases at J; junction bases unmatched: 5. This CDR3 has 14 residues. CDR1 and CDR2 from the germline V gene are LNHNV and YYDKDF (reference sequence). The CDR3 region is CATRAGQGNSPLHF. Written as DNA, the CDR3 is TGTGCCACCAGGGCAGGACAGGGCAATTCACCCCTCCACTTT.

This rearrangement joins TRBV7-9 to TRBJ2-1; D gene uncertain. CDR1 SEHNR and CDR2 FQNEAQ come from the germline V gene (reference sequence). V dropped 2 bases and J dropped 6 bases, with 8 bases sitting between them. This CDR3 is 13 amino acids long. CDR3 bases: TGTGCCAGCAGCTTAATGGTGTCCAATGAGCAGTTCTTC. Protein: CASSLMVSNEQFF.

The gene calls are TRBV14 and TRBJ1-2; no clear D. The CDR3 covers 12 residues. V was shortened by 3 bases and J by 4 bases, with 6 bases between the two germline ends. The germline V gene encodes CDR1 SGHDN and CDR2 FVKESK. CDR3 amino acids: CASSQRTYGYTF. The CDR3 bases are TGTGCCAGCAGCCAGCGTACCTATGGCTACACCTTC.

This rearrangement joins TRBV19 to TRBJ1-1; maybe TRBD1 (5 bases). The germline CDR1 and CDR2 sequences are LNHDA and SQIVND (reference sequence). V shed 3 bases and J shed 7 bases, with 15 bases lying between them. The CDR3 runs 14 residues. The DNA for the CDR3 is TGTGCCAGTAGTATTGCTGAGGGGATGGGTGAAGCTTTCTTT. Encoded protein: CASSIAEGMGEAFF.

This clone has more than one count but fewer than ten. V gene TRBV28 combines with J gene TRBJ2-6; D call uncertain. V lost 3 bases to trimming and J lost 0 bases, with 6 bases between them. The V gene's germline CDR1 is MDHEN and CDR2 SYDVKM. CDR3 length equals 15 residues. The CDR3 DNA reads as TGTGCCAGCAGTTTCGTCGGCTCTGGGGCCAACGTCCTGACTTTC. It specifies CASSFVGSGANVLTF.

CDR3 DNA sequence: TGTGCCATCAGTGACTACCTTAGGGCGCGGGGGGTCTTGAATGAGCAGTTCTTC. It codes for CAISDYLRARGVLNEQFF. The V gene is TRBV10-3, the J gene TRBJ2-1; 8 bases fit TRBD2. This CDR3 has 18 amino acids. After removal of 3 bases from V and 7 bases from J, the junction contained 17 bases not matched to a gene. Germline values: CDR1 ENHRY, CDR2 SYGVKD.

With respect to this clone: Other nucleotide sequences in the sample specify the same CDR3. The V and J genes are TRBV6-1 and TRBJ1-5, with 11 nucleotides matching TRBD1. The CDR3 runs 16 residues. Germline loops: CDR1 MNHNS, CDR2 SASEGT. Trimming at V came to 1 base and at J to 6 bases, leaving 5 bases not matched to a gene. In nucleotides, the CDR3 is TGTGCCAGCAGTGAAGGTGGCGGGACAGGGGGTCAGCCCCAGCATTTT. Protein product: CASSEGGGTGGQPQHF.

The V call is TRBV2, the J call TRBJ1-1; D unresolved. The V gene's germline CDR1 is SNHLY and CDR2 FYNNEI. The CDR3 extends over 13 amino acids. V was clipped by 9 bases and J by 0 bases, with 11 bases between them. CDR3 nucleotide sequence: TGTGCCAGTCAGAAAGGCGTGAACACTGAAGCTTTCTTT. It yields the protein CASQKGVNTEAFF.

CDR3 sequence (DNA): TGCGCCAGCAGCTTGGGCTCTGCCAATCAGCCCCAGCATTTT. It translates to CASSLGSANQPQHF. V and J are TRBV5-1 and TRBJ1-5; no reliable D call. The length of the CDR3 is 14 residues. Germline CDR1 is SGHRS and CDR2 is YFSETQ. Trimming took 0 bases from V and 3 from J, leaving 7 bases between them.

The chain links TRBV6-6 to TRBJ1-5; D call uncertain. Germline-derived CDR1 and CDR2 are MNHNY and SVGAGI (reference sequence). This CDR3 is built from 15 residues. The ends were cut back, 6 bases at V and 3 bases at J, with 15 bases in the middle. CDR3 nucleotide sequence: TGTGCCAGCAGGGGCGGGGTACAGCTCAATCAGCCCCAGCATTTT. Amino acids: CASRGGVQLNQPQHF.

The chain joins TRBV29-1 to TRBJ2-1; 8 bases fit TRBD2. V shed 4 bases and J 4 bases; nucleotides not matched to a gene: 9. The CDR3 consists of 15 residues. Per the germline V gene, CDR1 is SQVTM and CDR2 is ANQGSEA. The CDR3 bases are TGCAGCGTTGTTACCTTAGCGGGGTTGTACAATGAGCAGTTCTTC. Protein sequence: CSVVTLAGLYNEQFF.

The chain recombines TRBV11-2 with TRBJ2-2; D remains unclear. V was pared by 2 bases and J by 5 bases, with 18 bases between. CDR1 and CDR2 from the germline V gene are SGHAT and FQNNGV. This CDR3 is 17 amino acids long. The CDR3 bases are TGTGCCAGCAGCTTAACCGGCAGCTCGTTTAGAACCGGGGAGCTGTTTTTT. Amino acid sequence: CASSLTGSSFRTGELFF.

The genes are TRBV18 and TRBJ1-2, with unresolved D. The CDR3 has 15 residues. V lost 1 base and J 3 bases, leaving 12 bases between the germline ends. Germline lookup yields CDR1 KGHSH and CDR2 LQKENI. CDR3 amino acids: CASSPQRTAYYGYTF. In DNA form, the CDR3 reads TGTGCCAGCTCACCACAAAGAACAGCTTACTATGGCTACACCTTC.

This chain connects TRBV9 to TRBJ1-2; 10 bases match TRBD1. The trim removed 3 bases at V and 5 bases at J, leaving 7 bases unmatched. The germline gives CDR1 SGDLS, CDR2 YYNGEE. This CDR3 is 15 amino acids long. CDR3 DNA sequence: TGTGCCAGCAGCGCCGGGACAGGGGCCCTTTATGGCTACACCTTC. Protein sequence: CASSAGTGALYGYTF.

The rearrangement uses TRBV18 and TRBJ1-5; possibly TRBD1 for D (5 bases). With 3 bases removed from V and 3 bases from J, the gap between germline ends came to 15 bases. CDR1 and CDR2 from the germline V gene are KGHSH and LQKENI. The CDR3 spans 16 residues. CDR3 sequence: CASSPREVGDNQPQHF. CDR3 bases: TGTGCCAGCTCACCCCGGGAGGTGGGGGACAATCAGCCCCAGCATTTT.

The V gene is TRBV27, the J gene TRBJ2-2; D gene ambiguous. V shed 4 bases and J shed 4 bases, with 7 bases lying between them. The CDR3 contains 13 residues. The V gene's germline CDR1 is MNHEY and CDR2 SMNVEV (reference sequence). In DNA form, the CDR3 reads TGTGCCAGCAGTTCCTTCGTCACCGGGGAGCTGTTTTTT. Translation gives CASSSFVTGELFF.

This CDR3 is CASSPSRVEAFF. In nucleotides, the CDR3 is TGTGCCAGCAGTCCCAGCCGTGTGGAAGCTTTCTTT. The chain joins TRBV6-5 to TRBJ1-1; no definite D call. Germline-derived CDR1 and CDR2 are MNHEY and SVGAGI. V was cut by 5 bases and J by 8 bases, with 12 bases left in between. The length of the CDR3 is 12 residues.

The V and J genes are TRBV5-1 and TRBJ2-7; 11 bases agree with TRBD1. J gave up 7 bases and V 4 bases, and 7 bases lay outside the gene matches. The CDR3 has 14 amino acids. Germline V lookup: CDR1 SGHRS, CDR2 YFSETQ. In DNA form, the CDR3 reads TGCGCCAGCAGCACCAGGACAGGGGGCTTGGAGCAGTACTTC. Its translation: CASSTRTGGLEQYF.

CDR3 in amino acids: CASSPYYRQGSSYNSPLHF. In DNA, the CDR3 is TGTGCCAGCAGCCCGTATTACAGACAGGGGAGCTCCTATAATTCACCCCTCCACTTT. This rearrangement joins TRBV28 to TRBJ1-6; TRBD1 matches at 8 bases. CDR3 length equals 19 residues. With 6 bases clipped from V and 0 bases from J, the junction kept 13 bases outside the gene matches. Germline values: CDR1 MDHEN, CDR2 SYDVKM.

This chain connects TRBV6-6 to TRBJ1-5, with TRBD1 as a possible D gene (5 bases). CDR1 MNHNY and CDR2 SVGAGI come from the germline V gene (reference sequence). Trimming took off 10 bases at V and 7 bases at J, with 20 bases between the two ends. The CDR3 runs 14 residues. DNA for the CDR3: TGTGCCACCCAAATAGGGCAGGGATACCAGCCCCAGCATTTT. This encodes CATQIGQGYQPQHF.

The chain links TRBV2 to TRBJ1-1; D unclear. The CDR3 runs 13 residues. V dropped 5 bases and J dropped 5 bases, with 12 bases sitting between them. Germline loops: CDR1 SNHLY, CDR2 FYNNEI. CDR3 sequence reads: CASSYQVGTEAFF. CDR3 DNA: TGTGCCAGCAGTTATCAGGTAGGAACTGAAGCTTTCTTT.

This clone was seen more than once but under ten times. This chain connects TRBV19 to TRBJ1-1, with D maybe TRBD1 (5 bases). Looked up from germline, CDR1 is LNHDA and CDR2 is SQIVND (reference sequence). The CDR3 totals 12 residues. Deletions cut 6 bases from V and 6 bases from J, with 11 bases between. CDR3: CASSPGIAEAFF. For the CDR3, the DNA is TGTGCCAGTAGCCCAGGGATAGCTGAAGCTTTCTTT.

The CDR3 region has the DNA TGTGCCAGCAGTGAAGCGACTAGCCCGTTCAGCTCCGAGCAGTACTTC. It yields the protein CASSEATSPFSSEQYF. The V gene is TRBV2, the J gene TRBJ2-7; 7 bases are shared with TRBD2. The CDR3 consists of 16 residues. V gave up 0 bases and J gave up 6 bases; unmatched junction bases: 11. CDR1 and CDR2 from the germline V gene are SNHLY and FYNNEI.

J is TRBJ1-2 and V is TRBV5-4, with D uncertain. The ends were cut back, 6 bases at V and 5 bases at J, with 11 bases in the middle. Germline V gene lookup returns CDR1 SGHNT and CDR2 YYREEE (reference sequence). This CDR3 is 12 amino acids long. Here the CDR3 reads CASTKDLYGYTF. The DNA for the CDR3 is TGTGCCAGCACCAAAGACCTTTATGGCTACACCTTC.

The genes are TRBV7-2 and TRBJ2-7, with 8 bases fitting TRBD1. This CDR3 is 15 amino acids long. With V trimmed by 5 bases and J by 2 bases, 8 bases remained unmatched. Germline V gene sequence: CDR1 SGHTA, CDR2 FQGNSA. The DNA for the CDR3 is TGTGCCAGCAGCCTCGGACAGGGTTTCCCCTACGAGCAGTACTTC. It codes for CASSLGQGFPYEQYF.

The V and J genes are TRBV9 and TRBJ2-7; 10 bases agree with TRBD1. This CDR3 comprises 16 residues. Germline assignment: CDR1 SGDLS and CDR2 YYNGEE. Trimming at V came to 1 base and at J to 6 bases, leaving 10 bases not matched to a gene. DNA for the CDR3: TGTGCCAGCAGCGTACGAGAGGGACAGGGGCCCTCCGAGCAGTACTTC. Its translation is CASSVREGQGPSEQYF. The full variable domain, in which reference TRBV9 and TRBJ2-7 provide the parts outside the CDR3, is DSGVTQTPKHLITATGQRVTLRCSPRSGDLSVYWYQQSLDQGLQFLIQYYNGEERAKGNILERFSAQQFPDLHSELNLSSLELGDSALYFCASSVREGQGPSEQYFGPGTRLTVT.

This clone appeared a single time. The rearrangement uses TRBV28 and TRBJ1-1, with D perhaps matching TRBD1 (5 bases). Trimming shortened V by 4 bases and J by 3 bases, and 15 bases separated the two germline ends. This CDR3 is 15 amino acids long. Germline CDR1 is MDHEN and CDR2 is SYDVKM. Here the CDR3 DNA reads TGTGCCAGCAGTTCTCTAGGGACCCGGGACACTGAAGCTTTCTTT. Its protein is CASSSLGTRDTEAFF.